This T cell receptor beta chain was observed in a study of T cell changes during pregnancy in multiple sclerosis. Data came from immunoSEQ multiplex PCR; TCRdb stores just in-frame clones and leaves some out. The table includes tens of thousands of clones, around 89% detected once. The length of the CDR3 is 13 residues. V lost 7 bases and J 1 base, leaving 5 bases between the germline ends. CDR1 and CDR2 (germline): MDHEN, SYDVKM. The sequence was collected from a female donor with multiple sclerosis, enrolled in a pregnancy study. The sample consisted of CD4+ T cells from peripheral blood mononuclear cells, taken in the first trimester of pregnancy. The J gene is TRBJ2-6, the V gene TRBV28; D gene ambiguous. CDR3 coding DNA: TGTGCCAGCAAAACATCTGGGGCCAACGTCCTGACTTTC. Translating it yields CASKTSGANVLTF.